This TCR beta chain was sequenced in a study of blood T cell repertoires in COVID-19. About the research overall: Samples taken during acute and convalescent COVID-19 were collected in the United States, Italy and Spain.

The CDR3 extends over 16 amino acids. Germline-derived CDR1 and CDR2 are PRHDT and FYEKMQ (reference sequence). The V segment lost 4 bases and the J segment 4 bases; nucleotides outside the gene matches: 7. Generated by immunoSEQ multiplex PCR, the TCRdb table keeps only in-frame clones and is missing some. The sample lists 180,000 or so clones; about nine tenths were seen once. The clonotype was recovered from a man aged 40-49 years with acute or convalescent COVID-19. The chain carries TRBV13 and TRBJ2-3, with TRBD2 identical over 11 bases. Sequenced material: peripheral blood. CDR3 DNA: TGTGCCAGCAGCTCCTTTAGCGGGGGGGCCGCAGATACGCAGTATTTT. Translated, it gives CASSSFSGGAADTQYF.